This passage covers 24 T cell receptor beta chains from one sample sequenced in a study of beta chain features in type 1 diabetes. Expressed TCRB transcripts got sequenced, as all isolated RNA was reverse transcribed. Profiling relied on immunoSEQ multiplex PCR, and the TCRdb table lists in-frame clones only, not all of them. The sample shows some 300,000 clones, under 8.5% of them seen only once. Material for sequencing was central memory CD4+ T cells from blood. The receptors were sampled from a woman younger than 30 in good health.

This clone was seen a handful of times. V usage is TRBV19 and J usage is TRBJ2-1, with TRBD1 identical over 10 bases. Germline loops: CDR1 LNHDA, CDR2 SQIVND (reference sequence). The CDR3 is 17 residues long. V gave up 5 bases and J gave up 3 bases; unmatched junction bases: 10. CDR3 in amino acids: CASSGDPGQGLYNEQFF. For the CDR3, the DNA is TGTGCCAGTAGTGGCGACCCGGGACAGGGGCTCTACAATGAGCAGTTCTTC.

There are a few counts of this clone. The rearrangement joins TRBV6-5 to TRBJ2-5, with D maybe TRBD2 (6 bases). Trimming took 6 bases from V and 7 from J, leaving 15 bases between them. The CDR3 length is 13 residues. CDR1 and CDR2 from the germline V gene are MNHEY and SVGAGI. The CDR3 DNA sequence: TGTGCCAGCAGAGAAACACAGGAGGGGACCCAGTACTTC. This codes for CASRETQEGTQYF.

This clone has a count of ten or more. The CDR3 sequence: CASSLRGEKLFF. The CDR3 DNA sequence: TGTGCCAGCAGCCTCAGGGGAGAAAAACTGTTTTTT. J is TRBJ1-4 and V is TRBV5-4, with a tentative D call TRBD1 (6 bases). Germline assignment: CDR1 SGHNT and CDR2 YYREEE (reference sequence). Between the trimmed V and J ends, which lost 4 bases and 8 bases, there was a span of 9 bases. This CDR3 comprises 12 residues.

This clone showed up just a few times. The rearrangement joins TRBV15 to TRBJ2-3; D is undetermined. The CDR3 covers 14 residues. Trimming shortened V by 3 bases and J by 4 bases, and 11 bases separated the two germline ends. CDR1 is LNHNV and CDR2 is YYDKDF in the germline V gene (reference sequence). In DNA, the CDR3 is TGTGCCACCAGCAGGGGGTTTGGGGCAGATACGCAGTATTTT. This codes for CATSRGFGADTQYF.

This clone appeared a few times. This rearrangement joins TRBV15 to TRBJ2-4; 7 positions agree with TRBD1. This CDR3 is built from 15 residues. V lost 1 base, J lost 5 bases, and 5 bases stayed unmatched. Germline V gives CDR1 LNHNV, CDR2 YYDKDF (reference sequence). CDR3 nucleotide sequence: TGTGCCACCAGCAGAGGACAGGGCTTGGAAAACATTCAGTACTTC. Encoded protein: CATSRGQGLENIQYF.

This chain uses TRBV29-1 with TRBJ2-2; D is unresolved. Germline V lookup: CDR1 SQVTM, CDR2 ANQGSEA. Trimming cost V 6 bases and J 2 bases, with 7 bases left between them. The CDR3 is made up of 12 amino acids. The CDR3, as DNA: TGCAGCGTCACAATCAACACCGGGGAGCTGTTTTTT. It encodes CSVTINTGELFF.

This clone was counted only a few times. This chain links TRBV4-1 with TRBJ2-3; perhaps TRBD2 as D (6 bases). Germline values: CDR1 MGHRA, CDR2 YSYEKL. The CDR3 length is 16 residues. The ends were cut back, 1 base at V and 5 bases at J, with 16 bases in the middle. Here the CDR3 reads CASSQGGLGGLDTQYF. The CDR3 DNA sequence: TGCGCCAGCAGCCAAGGTGGCCTGGGGGGATTAGATACGCAGTATTTT.

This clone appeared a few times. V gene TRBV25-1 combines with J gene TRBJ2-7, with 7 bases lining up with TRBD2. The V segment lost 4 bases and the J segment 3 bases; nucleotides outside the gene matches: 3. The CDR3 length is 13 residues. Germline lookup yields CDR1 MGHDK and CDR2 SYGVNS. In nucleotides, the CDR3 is TGTGCCAGCAGTGGAGCGGGATTCTACGAGCAGTACTTC. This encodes CASSGAGFYEQYF.

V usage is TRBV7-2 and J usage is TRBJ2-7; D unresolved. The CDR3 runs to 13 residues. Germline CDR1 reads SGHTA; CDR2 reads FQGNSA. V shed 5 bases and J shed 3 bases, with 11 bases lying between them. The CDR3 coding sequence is TGTGCCAGCAGCCCCCGGCTAGGCTACGAGCAGTACTTC. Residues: CASSPRLGYEQYF.

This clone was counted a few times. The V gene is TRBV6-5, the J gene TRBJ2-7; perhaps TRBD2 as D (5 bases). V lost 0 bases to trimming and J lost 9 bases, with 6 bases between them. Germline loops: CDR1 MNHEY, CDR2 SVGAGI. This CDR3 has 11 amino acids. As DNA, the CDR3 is TGTGCCAGCAGTTACTCGGGGAGGCAGTACTTC. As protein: CASSYSGRQYF.

The chain's CDR3 is CASSLDRGRPNTEAFF. CDR3 in DNA: TGTGCCAGCAGCTTAGACAGGGGGCGTCCGAACACTGAAGCTTTCTTT. V and J are TRBV7-3 and TRBJ1-1; TRBD1 agrees at 10 bases. The CDR3 sequence is 16 residues long. Germline loops: CDR1 SGHTA, CDR2 FQGTGA. Trimming at V came to 2 bases and at J to 1 base, leaving 4 bases not matched to a gene.

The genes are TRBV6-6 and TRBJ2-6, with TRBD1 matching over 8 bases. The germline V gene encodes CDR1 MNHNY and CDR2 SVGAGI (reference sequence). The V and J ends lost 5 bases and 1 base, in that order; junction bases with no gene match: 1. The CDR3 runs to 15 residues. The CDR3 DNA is TGTGCCAGCAGTACAGGGGGGTCTGGGGCCAACGTCCTGACTTTC. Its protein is CASSTGGSGANVLTF.

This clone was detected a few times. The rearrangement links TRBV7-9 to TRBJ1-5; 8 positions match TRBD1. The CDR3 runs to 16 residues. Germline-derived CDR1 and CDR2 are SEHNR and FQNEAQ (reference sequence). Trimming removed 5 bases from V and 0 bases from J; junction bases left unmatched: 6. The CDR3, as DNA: TGTGCCAGCAGCGAGGGGACAGGTTATAGCAATCAGCCCCAGCATTTT. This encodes CASSEGTGYSNQPQHF.

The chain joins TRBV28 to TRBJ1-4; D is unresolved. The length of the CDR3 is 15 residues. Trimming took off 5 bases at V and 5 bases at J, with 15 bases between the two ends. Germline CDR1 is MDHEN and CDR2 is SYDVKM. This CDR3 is CASSPGGRRNEKLFF. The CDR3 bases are TGTGCCAGCAGTCCGGGTGGCCGACGAAATGAAAAACTGTTTTTT.

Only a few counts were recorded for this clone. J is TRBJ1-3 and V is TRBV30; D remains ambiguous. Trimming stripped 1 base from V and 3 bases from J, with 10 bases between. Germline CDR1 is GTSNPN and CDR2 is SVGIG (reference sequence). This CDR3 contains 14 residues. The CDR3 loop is CAWSGPPHGNTIYF. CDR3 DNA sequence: TGTGCCTGGAGTGGGCCTCCCCATGGAAACACCATATATTTT.

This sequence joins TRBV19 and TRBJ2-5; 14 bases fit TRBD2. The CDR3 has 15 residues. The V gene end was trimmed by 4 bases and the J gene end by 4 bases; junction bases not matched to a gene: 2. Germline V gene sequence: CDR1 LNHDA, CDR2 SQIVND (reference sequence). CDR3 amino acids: CASSTTSGRVETQYF. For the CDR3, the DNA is TGTGCCAGTAGTACGACTAGCGGGAGGGTAGAGACCCAGTACTTC.

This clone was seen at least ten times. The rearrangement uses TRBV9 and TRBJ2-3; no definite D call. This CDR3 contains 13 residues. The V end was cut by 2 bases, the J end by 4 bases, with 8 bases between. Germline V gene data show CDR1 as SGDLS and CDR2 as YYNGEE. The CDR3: CASSVGQADTQYF. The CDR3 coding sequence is TGTGCCAGCAGCGTCGGGCAAGCAGATACGCAGTATTTT.

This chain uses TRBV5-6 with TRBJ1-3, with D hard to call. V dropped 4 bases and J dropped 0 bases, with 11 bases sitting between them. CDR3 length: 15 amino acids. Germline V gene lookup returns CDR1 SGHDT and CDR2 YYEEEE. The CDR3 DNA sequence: TGTGCCAGCAGCCGAAGACACGTCTCTGGAAACACCATATATTTT. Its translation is CASSRRHVSGNTIYF. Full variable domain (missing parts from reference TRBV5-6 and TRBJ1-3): DAGVTQSPTHLIKTRGQQVTLRCSPKSGHDTVSWYQQALGQGPQFIFQYYEEEERQRGNFPDRFSGHQFPNYSSELNVNALLLGDSALYLCASSRRHVSGNTIYFGEGSWLTVV.

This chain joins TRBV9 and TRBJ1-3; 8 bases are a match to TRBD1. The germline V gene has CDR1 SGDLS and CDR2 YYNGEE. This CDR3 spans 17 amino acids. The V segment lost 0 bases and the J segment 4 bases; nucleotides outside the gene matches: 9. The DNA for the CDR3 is TGTGCCAGCAGCGTAGCACCCGGACAGGGACGCGGAAACACCATATATTTT. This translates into CASSVAPGQGRGNTIYF. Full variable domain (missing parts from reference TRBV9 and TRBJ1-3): DSGVTQTPKHLITATGQRVTLRCSPRSGDLSVYWYQQSLDQGLQFLIQYYNGEERAKGNILERFSAQQFPDLHSELNLSSLELGDSALYFCASSVAPGQGRGNTIYFGEGSWLTVV.

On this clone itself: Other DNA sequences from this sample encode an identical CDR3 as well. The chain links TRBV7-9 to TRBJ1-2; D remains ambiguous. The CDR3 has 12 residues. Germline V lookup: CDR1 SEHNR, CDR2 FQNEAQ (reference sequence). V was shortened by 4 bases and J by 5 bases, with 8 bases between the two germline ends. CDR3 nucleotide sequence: TGTGCCAGCAGCTCAGAGGGTTATGGCTACACCTTC. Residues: CASSSEGYGYTF.

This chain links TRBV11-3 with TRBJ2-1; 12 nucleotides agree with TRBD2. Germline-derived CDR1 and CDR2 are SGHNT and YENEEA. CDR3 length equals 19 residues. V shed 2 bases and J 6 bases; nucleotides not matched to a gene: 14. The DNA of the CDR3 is TGTGCCAGCAGCTTAAGGGCCCAGACTAGCGGGAGAATAGGCAATGAGCAGTTCTTC. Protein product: CASSLRAQTSGRIGNEQFF.

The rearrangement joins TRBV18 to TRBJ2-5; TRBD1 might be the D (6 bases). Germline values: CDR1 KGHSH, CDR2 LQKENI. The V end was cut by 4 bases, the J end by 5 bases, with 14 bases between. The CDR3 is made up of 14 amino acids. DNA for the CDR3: TGTGCCAGCTCACGGTACAGGGACGGCGAGACCCAGTACTTC. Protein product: CASSRYRDGETQYF.

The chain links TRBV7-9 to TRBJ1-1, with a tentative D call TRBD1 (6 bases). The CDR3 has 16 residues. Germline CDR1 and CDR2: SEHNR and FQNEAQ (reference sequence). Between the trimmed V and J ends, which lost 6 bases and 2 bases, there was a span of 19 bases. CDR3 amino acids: CASSRTQGSGNTEAFF. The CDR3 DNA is TGTGCCAGCAGTAGAACCCAGGGGTCGGGTAACACTGAAGCTTTCTTT.

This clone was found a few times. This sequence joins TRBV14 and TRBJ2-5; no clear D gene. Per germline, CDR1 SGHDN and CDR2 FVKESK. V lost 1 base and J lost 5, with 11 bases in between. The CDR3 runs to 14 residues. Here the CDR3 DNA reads TGTGCCAGCAGCCAAGCAGTGAGTTGGGAGACCCAGTACTTC. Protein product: CASSQAVSWETQYF.